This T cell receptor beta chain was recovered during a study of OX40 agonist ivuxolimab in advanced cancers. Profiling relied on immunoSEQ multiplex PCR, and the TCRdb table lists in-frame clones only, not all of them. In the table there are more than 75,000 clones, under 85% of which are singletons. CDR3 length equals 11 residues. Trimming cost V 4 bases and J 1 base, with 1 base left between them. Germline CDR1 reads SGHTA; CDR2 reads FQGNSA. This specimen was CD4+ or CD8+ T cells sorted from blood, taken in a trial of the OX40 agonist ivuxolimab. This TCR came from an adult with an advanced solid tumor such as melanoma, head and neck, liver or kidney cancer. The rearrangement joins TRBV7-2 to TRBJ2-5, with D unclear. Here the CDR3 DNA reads TGTGCCAGCAGCTCCCAAGAGACCCAGTACTTC. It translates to CASSSQETQYF. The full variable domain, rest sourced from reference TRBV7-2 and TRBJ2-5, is GAGVSQSPSNKVTEKGKDVELRCDPISGHTALYWYRQSLGQGLEFLIYFQGNSAPDKSGLPSDRFSAERTGGSVSTLTIQRTQQEDSAVYLCASSSQETQYFGPGTRLLVL.